Shown below are 20 T cell receptor beta chains from a single sample sequenced in a study of vaccination effects on CD4 cells after COVID-19 (dated by TCRdb to 2021 to 2024). Their cognate antigens are unknown. Library preparation employed the immunoSEQ multiplex PCR assay. Not all clones reach the TCRdb copy of this immuneACCESS table, which keeps in-frame sequences only. Checked studies attribute under half of the gap to unresolved V genes and leave the rest unexplained. The sample records under 50,000 clones, about 70% of which are singletons. Approximately 12% of the sample is in the top ten clones. After approximately 11 days of culture, CD4+ T cells were isolated with the EasySep CD4+ T cell isolation kit. Specimen: CD4+ T cells from PBMCs cultured without peptide, collected before COVID-19 vaccination. Every receptor here comes from a human donor who had a prior SARS-CoV-2 infection.

This chain connects TRBV10-3 to TRBJ2-7; no reliable D call. V shed 4 bases and J shed 3 bases, with 7 bases lying between them. CDR1 is ENHRY, CDR2 SYGVKD, per germline. This CDR3 has 12 residues. CDR3 nucleotide sequence: TGTGCCATCAGTGCATCTAACTACGAGCAGTACTTC. Translated, it gives CAISASNYEQYF.

CDR3 DNA sequence: TGTGCCAGCAGCGCCGGGACTAGCGGAAACAATGAGCAGTTCTTC. Translated, it gives CASSAGTSGNNEQFF. The gene calls are TRBV9 and TRBJ2-1; 11 bases are shared with TRBD2. CDR1 SGDLS and CDR2 YYNGEE come from the germline V gene. V shed 3 bases, J shed 5 bases, and the junction held 4 bases outside the gene matches. The length of the CDR3 is 15 residues.

This clone was observed once. The chain combines TRBV2 with TRBJ2-3, with TRBD1 matching 7 bases. The CDR3 totals 15 residues. Trimming took 3 bases from V and 4 from J; bases not matched to a gene: 7. The V gene's germline CDR1 is SNHLY and CDR2 FYNNEI. The CDR3 coding sequence is TGTGCCAGCAGTGATCGGGACAGCGGACCAGATACGCAGTATTTT. Amino acids: CASSDRDSGPDTQYF.

This clone came up once. V gene TRBV6-5 combines with J gene TRBJ1-6; D is ambiguous. Trimming removed 0 bases at V and 8 bases at J, with 14 bases between. The CDR3 is 16 amino acids. CDR1 is MNHEY and CDR2 is SVGAGI in the germline V gene. CDR3 DNA sequence: TGTGCCAGCAGTTACTCGAGTGGCAGTGGGGATTCACCCCTCCACTTT. Translating it yields CASSYSSGSGDSPLHF.

The chain links TRBV3-1 (or the pseudogene TRBV3-2) to TRBJ2-7, with D perhaps being TRBD1 or TRBD2 (5 bases each). The CDR3 spans 12 residues. V was pared by 4 bases and J by 7 bases, with 11 bases between. Germline loops: CDR1 LGHDT, CDR2 YNNKEL (reference sequence). The CDR3 loop reads CASSPREGEQYF. DNA of the CDR3: TGTGCCAGCAGCCCGCGTGAGGGGGAGCAGTACTTC.

This clone showed up just a few times. The chain combines TRBV6-2 or TRBV6-3 with TRBJ1-5, with 10 bases fitting TRBD1. Unmatched junction bases numbered 6, after V lost 6 bases and J lost 7 bases. This CDR3 is built from 14 residues. The germline gives CDR1 MNHEY, CDR2 SVGEGT. CDR3 loop: CASSRQGAEQPQHF. In DNA form, the CDR3 reads TGTGCCAGCAGCCGACAGGGGGCAGAGCAGCCCCAGCATTTT.

The rearrangement joins TRBV6-6 to TRBJ1-2; 9 nucleotides agree with TRBD1. Germline V gives CDR1 MNHNY, CDR2 SVGAGI (reference sequence). V lost 0 bases and J lost 4; bases outside the gene matches: 6. The CDR3 contains 16 residues. CDR3 in amino acids: CASSYSMGQGVYGYTF. CDR3 bases: TGTGCCAGCAGTTACTCGATGGGACAGGGCGTCTATGGCTACACCTTC.

The rearrangement joins TRBV6-5 to TRBJ1-2, with 7 bases matching TRBD1. Unmatched junction bases numbered 11, after V lost 6 bases and J lost 4 bases. CDR1 and CDR2 from the germline V gene are MNHEY and SVGAGI. This CDR3 has 15 amino acids. In nucleotides, the CDR3 is TGTGCCAGCAGGTCAACCGGGACAGCGATCTATGGCTACACCTTC. Translating gives CASRSTGTAIYGYTF.

The sample holds one count of this clone. V and J are TRBV7-9 and TRBJ2-7; D may match TRBD1 or TRBD2 (5 bases each). Between the trimmed V and J ends, which lost 3 bases and 5 bases, there was a span of 14 bases. This CDR3 contains 14 residues. Germline CDR1 SEHNR, CDR2 FQNEAQ (reference sequence). CDR3 residues: CASSFFPGTHEQYF. The CDR3 bases are TGTGCCAGCAGCTTTTTCCCGGGGACCCACGAGCAGTACTTC.

V usage is TRBV11-2 and J usage is TRBJ1-2; TRBD1 matches at 9 bases. Germline CDR1 reads SGHAT; CDR2 reads FQNNGV. The CDR3 consists of 15 residues. V gave up 5 bases and J gave up 2 bases; unmatched junction bases: 6. This chain's CDR3 is CASSPTGQGNYGYTF. As DNA, the CDR3 is TGTGCCAGCAGCCCGACGGGACAGGGAAACTATGGCTACACCTTC.

This chain joins TRBV19 and TRBJ2-7; TRBD1 matches at 7 bases. The CDR3 loop spans 16 amino acids. The ends lost 3 bases at V and 9 bases at J; junction bases unmatched: 17. The germline gives CDR1 LNHDA, CDR2 SQIVND (reference sequence). The CDR3: CASSMFGQGDQKGQYF. CDR3 sequence (DNA): TGTGCCAGTAGTATGTTCGGGCAGGGGGACCAAAAGGGGCAGTACTTC. Full variable domain (outside the CDR3, taken from reference TRBV19 and TRBJ2-7): DGGITQSPKYLFRKEGQNVTLSCEQNLNHDAMYWYRQDPGQGLRLIYYSQIVNDFQKGDIAEGYSVSREKKESFPLTVTSAQKNPTAFYLCASSMFGQGDQKGQYFGPGTRLTVT.

This sequence joins TRBV6-1 and TRBJ2-1; D perhaps matches TRBD2 (6 bases). The germline V gene encodes CDR1 MNHNS and CDR2 SASEGT. The CDR3 is 17 amino acids. Trimming cost V 4 bases and J 0 bases, with 16 bases left between them. The CDR3 DNA reads TGTGCCAGCAGTGTTACACGGGAGTCGCCCTCCTACAATGAGCAGTTCTTC. This gives the protein CASSVTRESPSYNEQFF.

The chain employs TRBV7-9 and TRBJ1-3; no reliable D call. Germline values: CDR1 SEHNR, CDR2 FQNEAQ (reference sequence). This CDR3 has 14 residues. V gave up 1 base and J gave up 0 bases, with 4 bases separating them. The CDR3 spells CASSLEVSGNTIYF. For the CDR3, the DNA is TGTGCCAGCAGCTTAGAAGTCTCTGGAAACACCATATATTTT.

The rearrangement joins TRBV19 to TRBJ1-1; TRBD1 aligns across 7 bases. CDR1 LNHDA and CDR2 SQIVND come from the germline V gene (reference sequence). The CDR3 has 13 residues. J gave up 7 bases and V 0 bases, and 2 bases lay outside the gene matches. CDR3 bases: TGTGCCAGTAGTATAGATAGGGACAGTGAAGCTTTCTTT. Its translation is CASSIDRDSEAFF. Supplemented by reference TRBV19 and TRBJ1-1, the full variable domain reads DGGITQSPKYLFRKEGQNVTLSCEQNLNHDAMYWYRQDPGQGLRLIYYSQIVNDFQKGDIAEGYSVSREKKESFPLTVTSAQKNPTAFYLCASSIDRDSEAFFGQGTRLTVV.

This clone has a handful of counts. The V gene is TRBV5-1, the J gene TRBJ2-7, with D possibly matching TRBD2 (7 bases). This CDR3 is built from 17 residues. Germline-derived CDR1 and CDR2 are SGHRS and YFSETQ. Trimming took 3 bases from V and 3 from J, leaving 22 bases between them. The CDR3 DNA is TGCGCCAGCAGCTCTCGACCCGGGGGGCAGGGCATCTACGAGCAGTACTTC. It is translated as CASSSRPGGQGIYEQYF.

The CDR3 here is CASSILAGGSTDTQYF. The CDR3 nucleotides read TGTGCCAGTAGTATTTTAGCGGGAGGCAGCACAGATACGCAGTATTTT. The chain is built from TRBV19 and TRBJ2-3; 10 nucleotides agree with TRBD2. V shed 3 bases, J shed 0 bases, and the junction held 3 bases outside the gene matches. The V gene's germline CDR1 is LNHDA and CDR2 SQIVND (reference sequence). The CDR3 loop spans 16 amino acids.

This clone has a handful of counts. The sample holds other DNA sequences that translate to the same CDR3. The CDR3 DNA reads as TGTGCCAGCAGCTTAGCGGGAGTCTCCTACAATGAGCAGTTCTTC. Translating it yields CASSLAGVSYNEQFF. V is TRBV7-2 and J is TRBJ2-1, with D perhaps matching TRBD2 (5 bases). CDR3 length: 15 residues. V was trimmed by 0 bases and J by 0 bases, leaving 6 bases between them. CDR1 and CDR2 (germline): SGHTA, FQGNSA.

The rearrangement links TRBV19 to TRBJ2-2, with 11 nucleotides matching TRBD1. V was clipped by 6 bases and J by 6 bases; unmatched bases: 6. CDR3 size: 15 residues. The germline V gene encodes CDR1 LNHDA and CDR2 SQIVND (reference sequence). The CDR3 region has the DNA TGTGCCAGTAGCGGGACAGGGGGAGTTTCCGGGGAGCTGTTTTTT. This gives the protein CASSGTGGVSGELFF.

This clone qualifies as medium-sized. The chain links TRBV12-3 or TRBV12-4 to TRBJ1-6; D gene ambiguous. The CDR3 covers 13 residues. V lost 2 bases and J lost 8, with 7 bases in between. CDR3 in amino acids: CASSLWDHSPLHF. DNA of the CDR3: TGTGCCAGCAGTTTATGGGATCATTCACCCCTCCACTTT.

V is TRBV5-6 and J is TRBJ2-1; D unresolved. Trimming pared 4 bases from V and 0 bases from J, leaving 8 bases between. Germline V gene sequence: CDR1 SGHDT, CDR2 YYEEEE. This CDR3 region has 14 residues. The CDR3 here is CASSRILSYNEQFF. The CDR3 DNA is TGTGCCAGCAGCAGGATCCTCTCCTACAATGAGCAGTTCTTC.